Following are 10 T cell receptor beta chains from one sample sequenced in a study of cytomegalovirus exposure and HLA in healthy donors. Researchers ran the PCR with 60 Vbeta and 13 Jbeta primers. Libraries were prepared by immunoSEQ multiplex PCR; TCRdb keeps only in-frame clonotypes and omits some of them. Of approximately 210,000 clones listed, more than 60% were seen once; the top ten hold 2% to 2.5%. The sequenced material came from PBMCs. These receptors were collected from a young woman in good health and CMV-seropositive.

This clone turned up a few times. The rearrangement links TRBV6-1 to TRBJ1-5; 7 bases line up with TRBD1. This CDR3 spans 17 amino acids. The V gene's germline CDR1 is MNHNS and CDR2 SASEGT. V lost 2 bases to trimming and J lost 1 base; unmatched junction nucleotides: 8. This CDR3 reads CASSEFGWGQSNQPQHF. In nucleotides, the CDR3 is TGTGCCAGCAGTGAATTCGGCTGGGGACAGAGCAATCAGCCCCAGCATTTT.

This rearrangement joins TRBV2 to TRBJ1-2; 8 nucleotides match TRBD1. V dropped 4 bases and J dropped 4; count of bases not matched to a gene: 11. CDR3 length equals 16 residues. Germline CDR1 is SNHLY and CDR2 is FYNNEI. In DNA, the CDR3 is TGTGCCAGCAGTGGGACAGGGAGGGGTAAAGGCTATGGCTACACCTTC. It specifies CASSGTGRGKGYGYTF.

J is TRBJ2-1 and V is TRBV15, with unresolved D. Trimming took off 4 bases at V and 5 bases at J, with 18 bases between the two ends. CDR1 and CDR2 (germline): LNHNV, YYDKDF (reference sequence). CDR3 size: 16 residues. The CDR3 nucleotides are TGTGCCACCAGCACTCGCCGAGGCCGCATTGACAATGAGCAGTTCTTC. Translated, it gives CATSTRRGRIDNEQFF.

This clone has a single count. The chain recombines TRBV19 with TRBJ2-3, with TRBD1 matching over 10 bases. From germline, CDR1 is LNHDA and CDR2 SQIVND (reference sequence). J was trimmed by 3 bases and V by 4 bases; bases with no gene match: 4. There are 15 residues in the CDR3. The chain's CDR3 is CASSNGQGETDTQYF. The CDR3 DNA reads as TGTGCCAGTAGTAACGGACAGGGGGAAACAGATACGCAGTATTTT.

The chain is built from TRBV7-6 and TRBJ2-3; a weak D match, TRBD2 (6 bases). The CDR3 consists of 16 residues. Looked up from germline, CDR1 is SGHVS and CDR2 is FNYEAQ. The V gene lost 2 bases and the J gene lost 2 bases, with 14 bases spanning the gap. CDR3 amino acids: CASSLRRDGYTDTQYF. CDR3 bases: TGTGCCAGCAGCTTAAGGCGGGACGGCTACACAGATACGCAGTATTTT.

Only a few counts were recorded for this clone. J is TRBJ2-3 and V is TRBV4-3, with 9 positions matching TRBD1. The CDR3 loop spans 17 amino acids. Trimming took 0 bases from V and 4 from J; bases not matched to a gene: 8. Germline CDR1 reads LGHNA; CDR2 reads YSLEER. The CDR3 is CASSQDLGDRVPDTQYF. CDR3 sequence (DNA): TGCGCCAGCAGCCAAGATTTGGGGGACAGGGTGCCAGATACGCAGTATTTT.

The rearrangement links TRBV21-1 to TRBJ2-1; the table assigns TRBD1, which was not confirmed against the DNA. TRBV21-1 is reported as a pseudogene. This CDR3 has 11 amino acids. The CDR3 region has the DNA TGTGCCGGGCCAGGGGAGTATGAGCAGTTCTTC. Translating gives CAGPGEYEQFF.

The V gene is TRBV7-8, the J gene TRBJ2-7, with TRBD2 identical over 8 bases. The CDR3 covers 13 residues. CDR1 is SGHVS and CDR2 is FQNEAQ in the germline V gene. The junction had 4 bases not matched to a gene; V was cut back by 6 bases and J by 3 bases. The CDR3 nucleotides are TGTGCCAGCAGGCGGGGGGCCGGCTACGAGCAGTACTTC. Translating it yields CASRRGAGYEQYF. Supplemented by reference TRBV7-8 and TRBJ2-7, the full variable domain reads GAGVSQSPRYKVAKRGQDVALRCDPISGHVSLFWYQQALGQGPEFLTYFQNEAQLDKSGLPSDRFFAERPEGSVSTLKIQRTQQEDSAVYLCASRRGAGYEQYFGPGTRLTVT.

The genes are TRBV6-1 and TRBJ1-1; D might be TRBD1 (5 bases). Germline CDR1 reads MNHNS; CDR2 reads SASEGT. V shed 4 bases and J shed 6 bases, with 9 bases lying between them. The length of the CDR3 is 12 residues. The CDR3 here is CASSGGYAEAFF. Written as DNA, the CDR3 is TGTGCCAGCAGTGGGGGCTACGCTGAAGCTTTCTTT.

V usage is TRBV5-1 and J usage is TRBJ2-1; no firm D call. In germline, CDR1 is SGHRS, CDR2 YFSETQ. Trimming took off 4 bases at V and 4 bases at J, with 9 bases between the two ends. This CDR3 has 13 residues. The CDR3 spells CASSRRQYNEQFF. The CDR3 DNA sequence: TGCGCCAGCAGCCGTAGACAATACAATGAGCAGTTCTTC.